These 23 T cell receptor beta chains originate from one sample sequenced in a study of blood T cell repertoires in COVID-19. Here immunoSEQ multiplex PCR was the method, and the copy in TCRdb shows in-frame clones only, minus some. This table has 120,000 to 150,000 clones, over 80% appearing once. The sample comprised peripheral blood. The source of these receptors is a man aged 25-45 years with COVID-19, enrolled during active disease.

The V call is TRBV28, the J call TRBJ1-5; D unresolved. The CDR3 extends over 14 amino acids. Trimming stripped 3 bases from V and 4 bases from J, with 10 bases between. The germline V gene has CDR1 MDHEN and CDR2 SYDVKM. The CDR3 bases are TGTGCCAGCAGTTTGGCCTTCTCGAATCAGCCCCAGCATTTT. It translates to CASSLAFSNQPQHF.

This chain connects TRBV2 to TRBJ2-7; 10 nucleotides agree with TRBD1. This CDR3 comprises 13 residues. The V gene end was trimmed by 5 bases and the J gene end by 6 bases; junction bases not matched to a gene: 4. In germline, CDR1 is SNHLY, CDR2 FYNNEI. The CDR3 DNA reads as TGTGCCAGCAGTCGGGACAGGGGTGGCGAGCAGTACTTC. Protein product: CASSRDRGGEQYF.

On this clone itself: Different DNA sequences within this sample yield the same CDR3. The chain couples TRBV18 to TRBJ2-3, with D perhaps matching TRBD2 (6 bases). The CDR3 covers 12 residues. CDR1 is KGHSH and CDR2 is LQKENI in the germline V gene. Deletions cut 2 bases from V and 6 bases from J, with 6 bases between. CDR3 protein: CASSPGGDTQYF. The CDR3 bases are TGTGCCAGCTCACCAGGAGGGGATACGCAGTATTTT.

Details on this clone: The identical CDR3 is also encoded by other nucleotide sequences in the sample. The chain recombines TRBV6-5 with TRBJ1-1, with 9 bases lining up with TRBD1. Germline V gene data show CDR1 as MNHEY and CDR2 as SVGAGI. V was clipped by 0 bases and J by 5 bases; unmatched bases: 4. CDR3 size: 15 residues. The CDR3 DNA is TGTGCCAGCAGTTACTCGACAGGGGGGGGGACTGAAGCTTTCTTT. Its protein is CASSYSTGGGTEAFF.

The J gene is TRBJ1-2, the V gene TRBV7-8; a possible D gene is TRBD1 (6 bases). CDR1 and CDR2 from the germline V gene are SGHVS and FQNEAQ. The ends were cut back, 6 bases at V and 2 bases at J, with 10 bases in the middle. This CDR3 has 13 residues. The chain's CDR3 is CASSPDSNYGYTF. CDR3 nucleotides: TGTGCCAGCAGTCCGGACAGCAACTATGGCTACACCTTC.

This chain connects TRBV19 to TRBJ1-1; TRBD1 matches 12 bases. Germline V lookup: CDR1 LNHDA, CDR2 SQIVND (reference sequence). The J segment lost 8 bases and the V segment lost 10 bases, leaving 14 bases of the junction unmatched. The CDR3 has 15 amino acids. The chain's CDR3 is CATTWEGTGGGEAFF. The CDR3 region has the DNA TGTGCCACCACTTGGGAGGGGACAGGGGGCGGGGAAGCTTTCTTT.

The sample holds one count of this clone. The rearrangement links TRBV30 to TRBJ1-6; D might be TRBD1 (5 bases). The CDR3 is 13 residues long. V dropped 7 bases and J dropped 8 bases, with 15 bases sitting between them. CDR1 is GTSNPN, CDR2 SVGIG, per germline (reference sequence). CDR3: CAFFLQGDSPLHF. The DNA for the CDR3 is TGTGCCTTTTTTCTTCAAGGGGATTCACCCCTCCACTTT. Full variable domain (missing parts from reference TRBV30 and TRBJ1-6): SQTIHQWPATLVQPVGSPLSLECTVEGTSNPNLYWYRQAAGRGLQLLFYSVGIGQISSEVPQNLSASRPQDRQFILSSKKLLLSDSGFYLCAFFLQGDSPLHFGNGTRLTVT.

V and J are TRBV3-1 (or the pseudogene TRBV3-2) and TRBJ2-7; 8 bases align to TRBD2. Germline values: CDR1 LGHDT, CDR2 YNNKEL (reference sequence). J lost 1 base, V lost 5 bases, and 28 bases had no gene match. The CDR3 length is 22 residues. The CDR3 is CASSGGGTHSTGGPGKSYEQYF. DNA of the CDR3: TGTGCCAGCAGCGGCGGGGGGACACATTCGACGGGAGGGCCCGGGAAGTCCTACGAGCAGTACTTC.

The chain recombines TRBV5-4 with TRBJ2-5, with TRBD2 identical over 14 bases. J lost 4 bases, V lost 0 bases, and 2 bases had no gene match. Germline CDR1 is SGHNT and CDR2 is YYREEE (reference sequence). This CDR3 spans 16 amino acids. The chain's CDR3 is CASSLGGLAGVETQYF. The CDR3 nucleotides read TGTGCCAGCAGCTTGGGGGGACTAGCGGGAGTAGAGACCCAGTACTTC.

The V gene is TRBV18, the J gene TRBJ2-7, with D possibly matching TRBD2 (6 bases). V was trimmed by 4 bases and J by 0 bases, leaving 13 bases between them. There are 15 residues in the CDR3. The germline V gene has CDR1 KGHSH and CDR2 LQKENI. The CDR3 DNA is TGTGCCAGCTCACAAGACGGGACTGTCTCCTACGAGCAGTACTTC. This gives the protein CASSQDGTVSYEQYF.

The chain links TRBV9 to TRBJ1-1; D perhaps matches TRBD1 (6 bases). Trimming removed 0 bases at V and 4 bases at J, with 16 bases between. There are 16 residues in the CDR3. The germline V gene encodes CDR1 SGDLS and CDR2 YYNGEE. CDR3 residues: CASSVGGGVRSTEAFF. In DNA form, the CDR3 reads TGTGCCAGCAGCGTAGGAGGGGGGGTGCGGAGCACTGAAGCTTTCTTT.

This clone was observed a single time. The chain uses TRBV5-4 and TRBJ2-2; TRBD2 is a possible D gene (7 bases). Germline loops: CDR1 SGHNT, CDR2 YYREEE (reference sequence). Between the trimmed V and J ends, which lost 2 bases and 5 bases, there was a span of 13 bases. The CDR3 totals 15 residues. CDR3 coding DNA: TGTGCCAGCAGCTTCGGGGGGCGGGAAACCGGGGAGCTGTTTTTT. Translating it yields CASSFGGRETGELFF.

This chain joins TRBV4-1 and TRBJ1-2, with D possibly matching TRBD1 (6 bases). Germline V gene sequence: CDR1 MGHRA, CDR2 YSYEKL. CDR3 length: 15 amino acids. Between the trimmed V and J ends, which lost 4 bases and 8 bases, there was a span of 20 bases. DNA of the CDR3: TGCGCCAGCAGCCCCGCCGGCTTGGGGGCAAGAGGCTACACCTTC. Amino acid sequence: CASSPAGLGARGYTF.

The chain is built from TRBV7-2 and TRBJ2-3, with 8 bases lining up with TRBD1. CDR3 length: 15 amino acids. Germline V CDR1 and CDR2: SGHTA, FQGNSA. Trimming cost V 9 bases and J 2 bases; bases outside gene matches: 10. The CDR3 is CASARDRRFTDTQYF. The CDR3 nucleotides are TGTGCCAGTGCCCGGGACAGGAGGTTCACAGATACGCAGTATTTT. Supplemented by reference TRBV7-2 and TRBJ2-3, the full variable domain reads GAGVSQSPSNKVTEKGKDVELRCDPISGHTALYWYRQSLGQGLEFLIYFQGNSAPDKSGLPSDRFSAERTGGSVSTLTIQRTQQEDSAVYLCASARDRRFTDTQYFGPGTRLTVL.

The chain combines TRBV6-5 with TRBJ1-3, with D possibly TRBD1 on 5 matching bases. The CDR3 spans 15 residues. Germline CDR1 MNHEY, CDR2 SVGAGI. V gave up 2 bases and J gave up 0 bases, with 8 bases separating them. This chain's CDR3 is CASSYATASGNTIYF. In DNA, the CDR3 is TGTGCCAGCAGTTACGCGACAGCCTCTGGAAACACCATATATTTT.

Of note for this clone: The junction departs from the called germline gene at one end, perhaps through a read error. The CDR3 loop reads CASSSGETQYF. Here the CDR3 DNA reads TGTGCTAGCAGCTCCGGGGAGACCCAGTACTTC. V is TRBV7-7 and J is TRBJ2-5; D not resolved. CDR3 length: 11 amino acids. Germline V gives CDR1 SSHAT, CDR2 FNYEAQ (reference sequence).

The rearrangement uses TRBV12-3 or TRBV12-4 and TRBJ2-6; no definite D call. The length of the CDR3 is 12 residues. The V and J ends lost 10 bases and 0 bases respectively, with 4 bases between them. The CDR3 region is CATRSGANVLTF. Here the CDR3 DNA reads TGTGCCACCCGCTCTGGGGCCAACGTCCTGACTTTC.

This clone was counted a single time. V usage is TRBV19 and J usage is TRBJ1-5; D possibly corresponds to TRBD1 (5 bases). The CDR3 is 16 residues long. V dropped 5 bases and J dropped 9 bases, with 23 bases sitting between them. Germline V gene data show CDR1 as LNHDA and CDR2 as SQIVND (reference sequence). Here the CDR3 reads CASSYALGGGDLPQHF. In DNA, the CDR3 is TGTGCCAGTAGTTACGCCCTCGGAGGAGGGGATTTGCCCCAGCATTTT.

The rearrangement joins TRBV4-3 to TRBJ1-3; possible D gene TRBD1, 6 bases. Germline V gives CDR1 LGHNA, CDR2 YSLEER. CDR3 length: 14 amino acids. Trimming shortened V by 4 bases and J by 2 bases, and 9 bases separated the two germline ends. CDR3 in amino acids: CASSLQGTGNTIYF. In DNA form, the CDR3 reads TGCGCCAGCAGCCTTCAGGGGACTGGAAACACCATATATTTT.

CDR3 residues: CASSFVREETFF. CDR3 coding DNA: TGTGCCAGCAGTTTTGTTCGGGAGGAGACTTTCTTT. This chain joins TRBV12-3 or TRBV12-4 and TRBJ1-1; no reliable D call. This CDR3 is 12 amino acids long. Trimming pared 3 bases from V and 12 bases from J, leaving 14 bases between.

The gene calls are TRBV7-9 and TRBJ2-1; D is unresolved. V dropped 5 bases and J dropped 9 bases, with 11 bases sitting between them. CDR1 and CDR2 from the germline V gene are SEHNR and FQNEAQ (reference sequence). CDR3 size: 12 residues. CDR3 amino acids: CASSGWRFEQFF. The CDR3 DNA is TGTGCCAGCAGCGGTTGGAGATTTGAGCAGTTCTTC.

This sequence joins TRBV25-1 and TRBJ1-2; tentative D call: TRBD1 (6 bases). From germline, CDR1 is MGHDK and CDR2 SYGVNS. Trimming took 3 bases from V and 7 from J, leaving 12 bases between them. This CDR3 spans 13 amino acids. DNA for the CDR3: TGTGCCAGCAGTGATCCCTGGACAGTTGGCTACACCTTC. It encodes CASSDPWTVGYTF.

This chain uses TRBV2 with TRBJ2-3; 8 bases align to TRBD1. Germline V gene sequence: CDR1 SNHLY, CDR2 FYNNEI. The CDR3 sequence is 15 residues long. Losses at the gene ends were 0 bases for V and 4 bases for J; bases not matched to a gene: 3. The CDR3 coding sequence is TGTGCCAGCAGTGAAGCGGGACAGGTCCCAGATACGCAGTATTTT. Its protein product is CASSEAGQVPDTQYF.